Following are 18 T cell receptor beta chains from one sample sequenced in a study of blood T cell repertoires in COVID-19 (dated by TCRdb to 2018 to 2021). Library preparation used the immunoSEQ multiplex PCR assay. TCRdb re-hosts the immuneACCESS table, in-frame sequences only. Its copies lack some clones; in the studies checked, an unresolved V gene accounts for under half of them, and the cause for the rest is not known. For this sample there are 150,000 to 180,000 clones; 70% to 90% appear just once. 2% to 3% of the sample belongs to the ten largest clones. Source material: peripheral blood. Every receptor here comes from a woman between 70 and 85 years old with acute or convalescent COVID-19.

Only a few counts were recorded for this clone. The chain has TRBV11-2 and TRBJ1-3; 7 bases agree with TRBD1. This CDR3 is built from 16 residues. Per the germline V gene, CDR1 is SGHAT and CDR2 is FQNNGV. Losses at the gene ends were 5 bases for V and 3 bases for J; bases not matched to a gene: 10. Here the CDR3 DNA reads TGTGCCAGCAGCCAAGGCGCAGGGGGGTATGGAAACACCATATATTTT. Amino acids: CASSQGAGGYGNTIYF.

The chain is built from TRBV7-2 and TRBJ2-1; tentatively, D is TRBD2 (6 bases). CDR1 is SGHTA, CDR2 FQGNSA, per germline. This CDR3 is built from 14 residues. Trimming took 2 bases from V and 5 from J, leaving 10 bases between them. This CDR3 is CASSLLWTNNEQFF. The CDR3, as DNA: TGTGCCAGCAGCTTACTGTGGACTAACAATGAGCAGTTCTTC.

The J gene is TRBJ2-3, the V gene TRBV19, with 7 positions matching TRBD1. This CDR3 has 16 amino acids. V trimming: 6 bases; J trimming: 0 bases; junction bases outside the gene matches: 9. Germline values: CDR1 LNHDA, CDR2 SQIVND (reference sequence). The CDR3 reads CASRGQETSSTDTQYF. The DNA for the CDR3 is TGTGCCAGTAGAGGACAGGAGACCTCTAGCACAGATACGCAGTATTTT. Using reference TRBV19 and TRBJ2-3 for the parts outside the CDR3, the full variable domain is DGGITQSPKYLFRKEGQNVTLSCEQNLNHDAMYWYRQDPGQGLRLIYYSQIVNDFQKGDIAEGYSVSREKKESFPLTVTSAQKNPTAFYLCASRGQETSSTDTQYFGPGTRLTVL.

The chain joins TRBV7-9 to TRBJ1-2, with 8 bases identical to TRBD1. Unmatched junction bases numbered 7, after V lost 5 bases and J lost 8 bases. This CDR3 spans 13 amino acids. Per the germline V gene, CDR1 is SEHNR and CDR2 is FQNEAQ (reference sequence). The CDR3 nucleotides read TGTGCCAGCAGCCGACAGGGGATGGGAGGCTACACCTTC. Encoded protein: CASSRQGMGGYTF.

The V and J genes are TRBV20-1 and TRBJ1-6; no definite D call. The CDR3 loop spans 13 amino acids. V gave up 3 bases and J gave up 9 bases, with 12 bases separating them. Germline V gene data show CDR1 as DFQATT and CDR2 as SNEGSKA (reference sequence). This chain's CDR3 is CSASLTARSPLHF. Written as DNA, the CDR3 is TGCAGTGCTAGTCTAACAGCCCGTTCACCCCTCCACTTT.

The CDR3 here is CASSLTGEDEKLFF. The CDR3 region has the DNA TGTGCCAGCAGCCTAACAGGGGAGGATGAAAAACTGTTTTTT. The gene calls are TRBV4-2 and TRBJ1-4; TRBD1 aligns across 7 bases. This CDR3 is 14 amino acids long. Germline V gene sequence: CDR1 LGHNA, CDR2 YNFKEQ. V lost 4 bases, J lost 6 bases, and 5 bases stayed unmatched.

J is TRBJ2-1 and V is TRBV2; 12 nucleotides align to TRBD2. CDR3 size: 15 residues. V gave up 7 bases and J gave up 16 bases; unmatched junction bases: 17. CDR1 and CDR2 (germline): SNHLY, FYNNEI. This CDR3 is CASKSRLAGGPNQFF. In DNA form, the CDR3 reads TGTGCCAGCAAAAGTAGGCTAGCGGGGGGGCCAAATCAATTCTTC.

The rearrangement uses TRBV3-1 (or the pseudogene TRBV3-2) and TRBJ2-3, with D possibly being TRBD2 (5 bases). Germline V CDR1 and CDR2: LGHDT, YNNKEL (reference sequence). The CDR3 sequence is 16 residues long. V shed 4 bases and J shed 4 bases, with 18 bases lying between them. The CDR3 spells CASSPSGFAFPDTQYF. CDR3 coding DNA: TGTGCCAGCAGCCCCTCGGGGTTCGCTTTCCCAGATACGCAGTATTTT.

This clone was detected many times. The rearrangement links TRBV12-3 or TRBV12-4 to TRBJ2-5; possible D gene TRBD2, 5 bases. The CDR3 totals 13 residues. V lost 3 bases to trimming and J lost 4 bases, with 9 bases between them. In nucleotides, the CDR3 is TGTGCCAGCAGTTTGGCGGGCCTAGAGACCCAGTACTTC. It translates to CASSLAGLETQYF.

The gene calls are TRBV5-5 and TRBJ1-4, with no clear D. V was clipped by 5 bases and J by 8 bases, with 16 bases between them. The germline V gene encodes CDR1 SGHKS and CDR2 YYEKEE (reference sequence). The CDR3 is made up of 14 amino acids. The CDR3 loop is CASSSLVWEEKLFF. CDR3 nucleotide sequence: TGTGCCAGCAGTAGCTTGGTATGGGAGGAAAAACTGTTTTTT.

At least ten counts were recorded for this clone. The chain joins TRBV7-9 to TRBJ1-4, with TRBD1 matching over 8 bases. J gave up 6 bases and V 5 bases, and 5 bases lay outside the gene matches. Germline V gives CDR1 SEHNR, CDR2 FQNEAQ (reference sequence). This CDR3 contains 14 residues. CDR3 amino acids: CASSIQGVYEKLFF. The CDR3 DNA sequence: TGTGCCAGCAGCATACAGGGGGTCTATGAAAAACTGTTTTTT.

This clone turned up a few times. The chain carries TRBV19 and TRBJ1-1, with 9 bases lining up with TRBD1. The CDR3 covers 13 residues. Germline values: CDR1 LNHDA, CDR2 SQIVND (reference sequence). The V segment lost 4 bases and the J segment 6 bases; nucleotides outside the gene matches: 3. The CDR3 DNA reads as TGTGCCAGTAGTAACAGGGGGCAGGCTGAAGCTTTCTTT. Translated: CASSNRGQAEAFF.

V and J are TRBV10-3 and TRBJ2-3; 9 nucleotides match TRBD1. The CDR3 spans 16 residues. J gave up 1 base and V 5 bases, and 7 bases lay outside the gene matches. The germline V gene encodes CDR1 ENHRY and CDR2 SYGVKD. CDR3 in DNA: TGTGCCATCAGTTCACAGGGGGCTTATGGCACAGATACGCAGTATTTT. This codes for CAISSQGAYGTDTQYF.

The genes are TRBV7-9 and TRBJ1-1; TRBD1 matches 8 bases. Germline V gene lookup returns CDR1 SEHNR and CDR2 FQNEAQ (reference sequence). CDR3 length: 16 residues. V lost 2 bases to trimming and J lost 6 bases; unmatched junction nucleotides: 11. CDR3 bases: TGTGCCAGCAGCTTATGGGCCTTGGACAGGGCGCCTGAAGCTTTCTTT. Translation: CASSLWALDRAPEAFF.

V is TRBV7-2 and J is TRBJ1-5; D possibly corresponds to TRBD1 (5 bases). V was trimmed by 4 bases and J by 9 bases, leaving 7 bases between them. Germline lookup yields CDR1 SGHTA and CDR2 FQGNSA. The CDR3 is made up of 11 amino acids. CDR3 sequence (DNA): TGTGCCAGCAGCTCGGGGGGGCCCCAGCATTTT. Translation gives CASSSGGPQHF.

V gene TRBV29-1 combines with J gene TRBJ1-2, with TRBD1 identical over 7 bases. CDR1 and CDR2 from the germline V gene are SQVTM and ANQGSEA. The CDR3 has 13 amino acids. V trimming: 4 bases; J trimming: 2 bases; junction bases outside the gene matches: 4. The chain's CDR3 is CSVAGRGNYGYTF. CDR3 nucleotide sequence: TGCAGCGTTGCCGGCAGGGGGAACTATGGCTACACCTTC.

This clone was counted a single time. This chain joins TRBV13 and TRBJ1-2; 10 bases align to TRBD1. CDR3 size: 17 residues. Germline V gene lookup returns CDR1 PRHDT and CDR2 FYEKMQ (reference sequence). V trimming: 3 bases; J trimming: 7 bases; junction bases outside the gene matches: 14. The CDR3 nucleotides read TGTGCCAGCAGCTTCGGGACAGGGGAGATTGGGGCGGGTGGCTACACCTTC. This gives the protein CASSFGTGEIGAGGYTF. Full variable domain (rest looked up from reference TRBV13 and TRBJ1-2): AAGVIQSPRHLIKEKRETATLKCYPIPRHDTVYWYQQGPGQDPQFLISFYEKMQSDKGSIPDRFSAQQFSDYHSELNMSSLELGDSALYFCASSFGTGEIGAGGYTFGSGTRLTVV.

Only one count was recorded for this clone. V gene TRBV7-9 combines with J gene TRBJ1-2; D unresolved. The CDR3 length is 14 residues. V lost 3 bases to trimming and J lost 8 bases, with 16 bases between them. Germline V lookup: CDR1 SEHNR, CDR2 FQNEAQ (reference sequence). The CDR3 loop is CASSLDTPLGGYTF. In nucleotides, the CDR3 is TGTGCCAGCAGCTTGGATACACCGCTCGGGGGCTACACCTTC.